This T cell receptor (beta chain) emerged from a study of OX40 agonist ivuxolimab in advanced cancers. Study findings and constraints: Expanded clones tended on average to be more numerous among CD8+ T cells than CD4+.

This clone is a singleton in its sample. Its antigen is unidentified. This CDR3 has 13 amino acids. V shed 5 bases and J 8 bases; nucleotides not matched to a gene: 4. Germline V gene lookup returns CDR1 SGHTA and CDR2 FQGNSA. The sampling schedule covered blood at baseline, cycle 4 day 1, and cycle 7 day 1. Profiled with immunoSEQ multiplex PCR; TCRdb holds only in-frame clones, not every one. The repertoire holds about 76,000 clones, around 85% seen once, with 1.5% to 2% in the top ten. Sample: CD4+ or CD8+ T cells sorted from blood, taken in a trial of the OX40 agonist ivuxolimab. The rearrangement uses TRBV7-2 and TRBJ1-5; 9 bases line up with TRBD1. This TCR derives from an adult with an advanced solid tumor such as melanoma, head and neck, liver or kidney cancer. The chain's CDR3 is CASSPRTGEPQHF. DNA of the CDR3: TGTGCCAGCAGCCCCCGGACAGGGGAGCCCCAGCATTTT.